This T cell receptor (beta chain) was obtained from a study of T cell responses to AZD1222 COVID-19 vaccine. Some clones are missing from TCRdb's copy, which holds only in-frame ones; the method was immunoSEQ multiplex PCR. The sample yields 95,000 to 100,000 clones, around nine tenths seen once. General observations from the study: Spike-specific TCR breadth and depth both grew after two AZD1222 doses. Donors were largely white British and mainly female; clonal diversity was possibly underestimated. Across the whole spike, CD4 TCRs peaked at regions 160-218 and 743-854. Baseline seropositivity characterized only 5 to 7 AZD1222 recipients.

Notes on this clone: Its target is not known.

V was pared by 8 bases and J by 3 bases, with 14 bases between. The CDR3 spans 13 residues. Germline lookup yields CDR1 SGDLS and CDR2 YYNGEE. The source is an adult in good health. The sequenced sample was peripheral blood, obtained on day 0 of AZD1222 vaccination. The chain couples TRBV9 to TRBJ1-2; a possible D gene is TRBD1 (5 bases). The CDR3 is CARGEFRDYGYTF. CDR3 DNA: TGTGCCAGAGGGGAGTTTCGCGACTATGGCTACACCTTC.